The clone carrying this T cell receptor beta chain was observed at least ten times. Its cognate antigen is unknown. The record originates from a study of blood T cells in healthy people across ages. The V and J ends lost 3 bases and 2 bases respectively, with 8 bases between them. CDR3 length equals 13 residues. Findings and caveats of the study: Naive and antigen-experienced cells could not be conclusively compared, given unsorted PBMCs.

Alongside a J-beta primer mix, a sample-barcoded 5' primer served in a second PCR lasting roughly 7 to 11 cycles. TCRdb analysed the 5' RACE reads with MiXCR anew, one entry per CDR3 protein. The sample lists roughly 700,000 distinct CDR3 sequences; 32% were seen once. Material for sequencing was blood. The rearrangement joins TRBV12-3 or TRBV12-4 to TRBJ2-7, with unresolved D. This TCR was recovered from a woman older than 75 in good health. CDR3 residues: CASSLMFAYEQYF. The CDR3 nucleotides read TGTGCCAGCAGTTTGATGTTTGCCTACGAGCAGTACTTC.